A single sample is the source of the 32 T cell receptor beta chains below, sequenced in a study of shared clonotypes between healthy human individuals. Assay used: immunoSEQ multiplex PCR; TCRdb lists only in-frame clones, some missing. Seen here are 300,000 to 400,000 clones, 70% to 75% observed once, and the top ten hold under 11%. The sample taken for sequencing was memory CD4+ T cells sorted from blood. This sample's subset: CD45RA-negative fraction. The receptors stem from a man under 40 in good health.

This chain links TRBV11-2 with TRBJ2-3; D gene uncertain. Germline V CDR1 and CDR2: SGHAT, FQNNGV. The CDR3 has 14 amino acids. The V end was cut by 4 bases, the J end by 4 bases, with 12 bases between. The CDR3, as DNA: TGTGCCAGCAGCTCCCCCTCCCAGGCAGATACGCAGTATTTT. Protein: CASSSPSQADTQYF.

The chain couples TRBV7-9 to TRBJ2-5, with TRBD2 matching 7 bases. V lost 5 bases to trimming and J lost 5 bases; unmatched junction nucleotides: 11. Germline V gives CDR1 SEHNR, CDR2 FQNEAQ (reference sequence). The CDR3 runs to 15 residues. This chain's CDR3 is CASSLGTTFAETQYF. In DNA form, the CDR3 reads TGTGCCAGCAGCCTCGGGACTACCTTTGCGGAGACCCAGTACTTC.

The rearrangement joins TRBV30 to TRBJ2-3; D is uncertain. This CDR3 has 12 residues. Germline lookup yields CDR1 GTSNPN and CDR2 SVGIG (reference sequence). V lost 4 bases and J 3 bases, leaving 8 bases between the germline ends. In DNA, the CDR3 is TGTGCCTGGAAGGCCCCGACAGATACGCAGTATTTT. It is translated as CAWKAPTDTQYF.

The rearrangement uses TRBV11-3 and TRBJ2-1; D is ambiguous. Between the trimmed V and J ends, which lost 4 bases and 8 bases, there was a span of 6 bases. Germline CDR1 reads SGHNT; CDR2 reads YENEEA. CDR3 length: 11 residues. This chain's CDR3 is CASSSGHEQFF. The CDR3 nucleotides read TGTGCCAGCAGCTCTGGGCATGAGCAGTTCTTC. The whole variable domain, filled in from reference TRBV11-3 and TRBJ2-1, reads EAGVVQSPRYKIIEKKQPVAFWCNPISGHNTLYWYLQNLGQGPELLIRYENEEAVDDSQLPKDRFSAERLKGVDSTLKIQPAELGDSAVYLCASSSGHEQFFGPGTRLTVL.

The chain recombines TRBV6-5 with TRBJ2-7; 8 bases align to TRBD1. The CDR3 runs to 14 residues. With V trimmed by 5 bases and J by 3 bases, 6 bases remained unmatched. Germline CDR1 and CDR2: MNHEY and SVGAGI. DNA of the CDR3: TGTGCCAGCAGTGGCCGCGGACAGGGCTACGAGCAGTACTTC. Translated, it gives CASSGRGQGYEQYF.

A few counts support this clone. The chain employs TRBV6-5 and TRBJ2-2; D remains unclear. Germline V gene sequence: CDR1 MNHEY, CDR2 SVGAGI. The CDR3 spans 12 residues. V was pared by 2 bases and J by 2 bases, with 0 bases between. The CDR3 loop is CASSYNTGELFF. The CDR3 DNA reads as TGTGCCAGCAGTTACAACACCGGGGAGCTGTTTTTT.

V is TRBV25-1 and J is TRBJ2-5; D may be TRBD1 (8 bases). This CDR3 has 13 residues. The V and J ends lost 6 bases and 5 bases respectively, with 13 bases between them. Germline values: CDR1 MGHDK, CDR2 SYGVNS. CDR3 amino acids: CASSKQGGETQYF. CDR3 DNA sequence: TGTGCCAGCAGCAAACAGGGGGGGGAGACCCAGTACTTC.

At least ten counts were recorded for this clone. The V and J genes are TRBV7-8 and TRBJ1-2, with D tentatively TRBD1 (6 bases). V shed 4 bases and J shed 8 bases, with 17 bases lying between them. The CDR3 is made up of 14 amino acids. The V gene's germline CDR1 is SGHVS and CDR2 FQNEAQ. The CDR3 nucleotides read TGTGCCAGCAGCTCCCGCTTGGGGGCCGGGGGCTACACCTTC. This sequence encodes CASSSRLGAGGYTF. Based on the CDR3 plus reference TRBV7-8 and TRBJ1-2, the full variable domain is GAGVSQSPRYKVAKRGQDVALRCDPISGHVSLFWYQQALGQGPEFLTYFQNEAQLDKSGLPSDRFFAERPEGSVSTLKIQRTQQEDSAVYLCASSSRLGAGGYTFGSGTRLTVV.

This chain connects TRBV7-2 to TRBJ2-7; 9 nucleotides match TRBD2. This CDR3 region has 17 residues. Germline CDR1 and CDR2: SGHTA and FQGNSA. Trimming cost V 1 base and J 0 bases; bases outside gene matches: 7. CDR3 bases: TGTGCCAGCAGCTTAGTCGGTAGCGGGAGTGCCTCCTACGAGCAGTACTTC. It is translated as CASSLVGSGSASYEQYF.

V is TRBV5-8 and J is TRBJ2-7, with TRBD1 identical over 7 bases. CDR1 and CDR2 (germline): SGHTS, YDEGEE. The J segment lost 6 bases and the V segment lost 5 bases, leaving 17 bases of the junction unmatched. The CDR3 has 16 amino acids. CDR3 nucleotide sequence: TGTGCCAGCAGGTCCAAACACTTTCGGGACAGTTCCGAGCAGTACTTC. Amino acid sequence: CASRSKHFRDSSEQYF. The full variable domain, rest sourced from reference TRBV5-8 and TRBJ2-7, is EAGVTQSPTHLIKTRGQQATLRCSPISGHTSVYWYQQALGLGLQFLLWYDEGEERNRGNFPPRFSGRQFPNYSSELNVNALELEDSALYLCASRSKHFRDSSEQYFGPGTRLTVT.

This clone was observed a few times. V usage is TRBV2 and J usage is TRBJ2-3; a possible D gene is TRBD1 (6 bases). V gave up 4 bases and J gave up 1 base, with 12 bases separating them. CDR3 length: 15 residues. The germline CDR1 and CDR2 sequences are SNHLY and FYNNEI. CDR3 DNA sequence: TGTGCCAGCAGTGGTCAGGGGCCTGGCACAGATACGCAGTATTTT. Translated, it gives CASSGQGPGTDTQYF.

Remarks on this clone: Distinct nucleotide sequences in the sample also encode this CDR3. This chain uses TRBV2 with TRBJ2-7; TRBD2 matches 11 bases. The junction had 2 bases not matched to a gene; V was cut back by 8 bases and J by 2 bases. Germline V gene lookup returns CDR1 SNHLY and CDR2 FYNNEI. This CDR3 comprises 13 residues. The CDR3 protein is CASGTSGPYEQYF. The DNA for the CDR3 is TGTGCCAGCGGGACTAGCGGTCCCTACGAGCAGTACTTC.

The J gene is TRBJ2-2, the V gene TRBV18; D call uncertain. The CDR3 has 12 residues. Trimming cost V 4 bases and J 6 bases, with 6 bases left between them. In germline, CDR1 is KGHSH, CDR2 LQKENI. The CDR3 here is CASSHYPGELFF. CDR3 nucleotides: TGTGCCAGCTCACACTACCCCGGGGAGCTGTTTTTT.

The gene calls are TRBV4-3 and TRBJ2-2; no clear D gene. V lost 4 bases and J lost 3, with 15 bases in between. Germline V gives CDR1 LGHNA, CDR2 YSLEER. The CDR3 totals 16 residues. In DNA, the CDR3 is TGCGCCAGCAGCCCCGAAAGACTTCCTGACACCGGGGAGCTGTTTTTT. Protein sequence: CASSPERLPDTGELFF.

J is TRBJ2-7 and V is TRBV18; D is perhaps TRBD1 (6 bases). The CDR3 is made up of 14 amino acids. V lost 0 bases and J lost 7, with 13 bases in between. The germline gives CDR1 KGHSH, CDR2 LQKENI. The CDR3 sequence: CASSPPTTGEEQYF. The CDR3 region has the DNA TGTGCCAGCTCACCACCGACGACAGGTGAAGAGCAGTACTTC.

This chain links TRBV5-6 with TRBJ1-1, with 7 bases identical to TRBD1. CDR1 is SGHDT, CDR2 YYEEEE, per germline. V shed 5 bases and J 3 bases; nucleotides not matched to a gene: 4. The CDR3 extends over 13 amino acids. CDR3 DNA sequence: TGTGCCAGCAGATTACAGGGGTACACTGAAGCTTTCTTT. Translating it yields CASRLQGYTEAFF.

The CDR3 DNA is TGTGCCAGCAGCCCAGGGGGGGGACATTATGGCTACACCTTC. It translates to CASSPGGGHYGYTF. The chain recombines TRBV7-9 with TRBJ1-2, with 7 bases that match TRBD1. Germline CDR1 and CDR2: SEHNR and FQNEAQ (reference sequence). V shed 5 bases and J 5 bases; nucleotides not matched to a gene: 8. The length of the CDR3 is 14 residues.

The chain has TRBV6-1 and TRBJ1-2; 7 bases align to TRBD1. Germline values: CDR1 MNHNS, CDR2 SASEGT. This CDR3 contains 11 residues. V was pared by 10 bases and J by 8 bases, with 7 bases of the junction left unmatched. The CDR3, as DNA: TGTGCCATAAGACAGGGCAACGGCTACACCTTC. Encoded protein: CAIRQGNGYTF.

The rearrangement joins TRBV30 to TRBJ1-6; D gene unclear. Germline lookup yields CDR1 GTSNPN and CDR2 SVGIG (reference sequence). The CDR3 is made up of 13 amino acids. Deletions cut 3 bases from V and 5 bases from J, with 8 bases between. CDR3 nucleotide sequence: TGTGCCTGGAGACCCACCGATAATTCACCCCTCCACTTT. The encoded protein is CAWRPTDNSPLHF.

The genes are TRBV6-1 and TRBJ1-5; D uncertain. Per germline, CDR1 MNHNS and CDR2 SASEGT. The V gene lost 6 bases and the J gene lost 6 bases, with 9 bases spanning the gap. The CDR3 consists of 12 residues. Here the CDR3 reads CASRPLFQPQHF. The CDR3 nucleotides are TGTGCCAGCAGACCATTGTTTCAGCCCCAGCATTTT.

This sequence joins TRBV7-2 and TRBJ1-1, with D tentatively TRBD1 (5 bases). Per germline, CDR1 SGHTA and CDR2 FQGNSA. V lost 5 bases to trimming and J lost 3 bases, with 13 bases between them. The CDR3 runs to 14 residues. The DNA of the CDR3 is TGTGCCAGCAGCGCTGGTCAGGGATACACTGAAGCTTTCTTT. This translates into CASSAGQGYTEAFF.

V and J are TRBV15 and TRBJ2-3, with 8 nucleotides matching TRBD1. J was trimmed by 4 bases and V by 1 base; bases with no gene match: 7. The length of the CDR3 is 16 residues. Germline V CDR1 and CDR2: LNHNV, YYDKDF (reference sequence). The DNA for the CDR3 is TGTGCCACCAGCAGAGCGCAGGGGGCAAGGGCAGATACGCAGTATTTT. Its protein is CATSRAQGARADTQYF.

The CDR3 reads CASSPGQGAYGYTF. DNA for the CDR3: TGTGCCAGCAGTCCGGGACAGGGAGCCTATGGCTACACCTTC. The genes are TRBV11-1 and TRBJ1-2; 9 positions match TRBD1. With V trimmed by 6 bases and J by 4 bases, 6 bases remained unmatched. This CDR3 contains 14 residues. Looked up from germline, CDR1 is SGHAT and CDR2 is FQDESV (reference sequence).

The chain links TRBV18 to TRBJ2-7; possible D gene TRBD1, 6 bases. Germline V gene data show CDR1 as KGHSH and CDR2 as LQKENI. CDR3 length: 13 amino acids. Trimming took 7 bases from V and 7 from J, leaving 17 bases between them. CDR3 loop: CASLPSQGREQYF. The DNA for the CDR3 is TGTGCCAGCTTGCCCTCACAGGGTAGGGAGCAGTACTTC. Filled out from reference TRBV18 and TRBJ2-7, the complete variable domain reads NAGVMQNPRHLVRRRGQEARLRCSPMKGHSHVYWYRQLPEEGLKFMVYLQKENIIDESGMPKERFSAEFPKEGPSILRIQQVVRGDSAAYFCASLPSQGREQYFGPGTRLTVT.

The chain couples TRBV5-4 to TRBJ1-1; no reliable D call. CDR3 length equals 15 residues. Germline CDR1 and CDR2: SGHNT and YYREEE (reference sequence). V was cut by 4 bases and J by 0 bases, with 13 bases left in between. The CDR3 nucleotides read TGTGCCAGCAGCCCAACAGACAAACTGAACACTGAAGCTTTCTTT. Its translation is CASSPTDKLNTEAFF.

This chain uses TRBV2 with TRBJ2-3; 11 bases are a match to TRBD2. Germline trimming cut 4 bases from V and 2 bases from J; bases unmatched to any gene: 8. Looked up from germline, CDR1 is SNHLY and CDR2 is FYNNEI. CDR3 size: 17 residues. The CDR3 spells CASSAQPGLAATDTQYF. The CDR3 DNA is TGTGCCAGCAGTGCACAACCGGGACTAGCGGCCACAGATACGCAGTATTTT.

CDR3 sequence (DNA): TGCGCCAGCAGCTTGGGCTCCGGGACAGGGTCCCCAGATACGCAGTATTTT. Translated: CASSLGSGTGSPDTQYF. The gene calls are TRBV5-1 and TRBJ2-3; 9 bases are shared with TRBD1. V was pared by 0 bases and J by 4 bases, with 9 bases of the junction left unmatched. CDR1 and CDR2 (germline): SGHRS, YFSETQ. This CDR3 is built from 17 residues. Combining the CDR3 with reference TRBV5-1 and TRBJ2-3 gives the whole variable domain KAGVTQTPRYLIKTRGQQVTLSCSPISGHRSVSWYQQTPGQGLQFLFEYFSETQRNKGNFPGRFSGRQFSNSRSEMNVSTLELGDSALYLCASSLGSGTGSPDTQYFGPGTRLTVL.

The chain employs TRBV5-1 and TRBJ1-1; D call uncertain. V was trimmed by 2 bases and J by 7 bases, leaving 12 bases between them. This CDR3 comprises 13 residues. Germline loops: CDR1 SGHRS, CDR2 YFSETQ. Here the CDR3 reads CASSFGLRGEAFF. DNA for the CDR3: TGCGCCAGCAGCTTCGGGCTCCGGGGTGAAGCTTTCTTT.

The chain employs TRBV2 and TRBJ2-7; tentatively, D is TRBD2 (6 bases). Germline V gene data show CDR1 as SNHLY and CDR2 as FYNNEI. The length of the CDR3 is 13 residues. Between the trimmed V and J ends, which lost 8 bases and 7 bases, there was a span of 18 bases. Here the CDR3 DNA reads TGTGCCAGCGGGGGGACGGACTTGGGAGAGCAGTACTTC. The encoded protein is CASGGTDLGEQYF.

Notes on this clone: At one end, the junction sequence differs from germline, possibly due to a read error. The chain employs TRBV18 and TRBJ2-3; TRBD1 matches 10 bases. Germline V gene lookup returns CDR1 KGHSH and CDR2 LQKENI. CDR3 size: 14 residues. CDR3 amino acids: CASSPQTGGGTQYF. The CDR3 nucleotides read TGTGCCAGCTCCCCACAGACAGGGGGCGGTACGCAGTATTTT.

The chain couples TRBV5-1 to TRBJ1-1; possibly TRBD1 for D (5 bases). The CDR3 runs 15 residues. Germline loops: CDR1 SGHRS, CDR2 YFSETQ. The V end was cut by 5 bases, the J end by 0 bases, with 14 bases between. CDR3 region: CASRSGGRVNTEAFF. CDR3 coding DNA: TGCGCCAGCAGAAGTGGGGGAAGGGTGAACACTGAAGCTTTCTTT.

For the CDR3, the DNA is TGTGCCAGCAGCTTGGCCCGGGGAAACATACAGGCAGATACGCAGTATTTT. This translates into CASSLARGNIQADTQYF. The J gene is TRBJ2-3, the V gene TRBV5-5, with D perhaps being TRBD1 or TRBD2 (5 bases each). CDR1 is SGHKS, CDR2 YYEKEE, per germline (reference sequence). The CDR3 length is 17 residues. Trimming cost V 0 bases and J 4 bases, with 18 bases left between them.